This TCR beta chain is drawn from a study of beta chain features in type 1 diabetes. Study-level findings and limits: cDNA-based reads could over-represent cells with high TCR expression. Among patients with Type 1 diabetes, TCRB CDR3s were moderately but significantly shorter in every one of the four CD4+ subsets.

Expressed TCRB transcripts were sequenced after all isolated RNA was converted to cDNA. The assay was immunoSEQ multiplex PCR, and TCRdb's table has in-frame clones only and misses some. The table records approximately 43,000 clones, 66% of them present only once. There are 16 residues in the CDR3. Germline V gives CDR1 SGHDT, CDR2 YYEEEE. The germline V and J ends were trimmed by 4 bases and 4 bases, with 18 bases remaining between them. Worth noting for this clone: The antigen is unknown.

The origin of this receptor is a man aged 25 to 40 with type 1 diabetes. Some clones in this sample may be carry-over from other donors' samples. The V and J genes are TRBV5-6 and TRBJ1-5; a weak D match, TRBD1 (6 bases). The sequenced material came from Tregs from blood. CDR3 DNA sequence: TGTGCCAGCAGCCTAGGACAGCCCGAGGGGAATCAGCCCCAGCATTTT. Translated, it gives CASSLGQPEGNQPQHF.